This TCR beta chain came from a study of ipilimumab plus nivolumab after autologous stem cell transplantation. Sequenced by immunoSEQ multiplex PCR; TCRdb stores in-frame clones only, minus some. The data show around 15,000 clones, approximately 80% seen once. The germline V gene has CDR1 MNHEY and CDR2 SVGAGI. V lost 2 bases and J 7 bases, leaving 12 bases between the germline ends. The CDR3 has 15 residues. The material was PBMCs, obtained in a trial of ipilimumab plus nivolumab as post-transplant consolidation. The source of this sequence is a male donor with diffuse large B-cell lymphoma. The V call is TRBV6-5, the J call TRBJ1-6; weak D call: TRBD1 (6 bases). The CDR3 reads CASSYGQPGNSPLHF. The DNA for the CDR3 is TGTGCCAGCAGTTACGGACAGCCGGGGAATTCACCCCTCCACTTT.